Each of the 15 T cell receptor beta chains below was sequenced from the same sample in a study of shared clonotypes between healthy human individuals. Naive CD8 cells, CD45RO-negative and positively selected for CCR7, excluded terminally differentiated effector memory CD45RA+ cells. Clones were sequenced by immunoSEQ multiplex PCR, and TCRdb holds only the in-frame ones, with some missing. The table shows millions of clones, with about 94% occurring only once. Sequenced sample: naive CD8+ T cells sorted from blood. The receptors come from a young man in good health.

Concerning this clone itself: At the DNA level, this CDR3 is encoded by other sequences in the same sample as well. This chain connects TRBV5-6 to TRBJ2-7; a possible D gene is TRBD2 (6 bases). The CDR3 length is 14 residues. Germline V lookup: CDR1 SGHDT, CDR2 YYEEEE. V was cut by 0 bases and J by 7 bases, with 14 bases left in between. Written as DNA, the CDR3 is TGTGCCAGCAGCTTGGGGTTAGCGGAGGGGGAGCAGTACTTC. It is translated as CASSLGLAEGEQYF. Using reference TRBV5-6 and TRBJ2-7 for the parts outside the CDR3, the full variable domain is DAGVTQSPTHLIKTRGQQVTLRCSPKSGHDTVSWYQQALGQGPQFIFQYYEEEERQRGNFPDRFSGHQFPNYSSELNVNALLLGDSALYLCASSLGLAEGEQYFGPGTRLTVT.

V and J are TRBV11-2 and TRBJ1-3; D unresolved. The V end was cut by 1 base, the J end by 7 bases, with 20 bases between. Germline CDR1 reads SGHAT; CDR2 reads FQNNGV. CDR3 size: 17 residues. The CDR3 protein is CASSLGPYPSQRNTIYF. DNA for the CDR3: TGTGCCAGCAGCTTAGGGCCGTACCCCAGCCAGCGGAACACCATATATTTT.

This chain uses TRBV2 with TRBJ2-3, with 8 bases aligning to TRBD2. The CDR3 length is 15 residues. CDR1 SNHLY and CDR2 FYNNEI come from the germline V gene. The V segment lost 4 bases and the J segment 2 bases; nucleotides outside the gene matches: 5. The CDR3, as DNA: TGTGCCAGCAGTGGGAGCGGGGGTGACACAGATACGCAGTATTTT. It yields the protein CASSGSGGDTDTQYF. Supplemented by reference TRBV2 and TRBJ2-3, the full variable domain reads EPEVTQTPSHQVTQMGQEVILRCVPISNHLYFYWYRQILGQKVEFLVSFYNNEISEKSEIFDDQFSVERPDGSNFTLKIRSTKLEDSAMYFCASSGSGGDTDTQYFGPGTRLTVL.

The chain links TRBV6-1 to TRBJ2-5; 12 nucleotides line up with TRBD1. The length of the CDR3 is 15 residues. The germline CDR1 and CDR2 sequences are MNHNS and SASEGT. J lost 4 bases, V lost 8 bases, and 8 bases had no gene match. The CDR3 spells CASRRDRGLRETQYF. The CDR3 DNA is TGTGCCAGCCGACGGGACAGGGGGCTGAGAGAGACCCAGTACTTC.

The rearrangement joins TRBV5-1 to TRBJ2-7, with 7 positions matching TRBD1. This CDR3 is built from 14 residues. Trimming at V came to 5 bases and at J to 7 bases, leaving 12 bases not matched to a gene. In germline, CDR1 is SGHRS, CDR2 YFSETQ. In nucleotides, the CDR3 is TGCGCCAGCAGGGGACAGCCCCTTGAAGGTGAGCAGTACTTC. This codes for CASRGQPLEGEQYF.

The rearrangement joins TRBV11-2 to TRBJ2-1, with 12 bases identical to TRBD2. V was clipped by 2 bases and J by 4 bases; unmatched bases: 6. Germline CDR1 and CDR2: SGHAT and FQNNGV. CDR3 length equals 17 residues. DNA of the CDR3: TGTGCCAGCAGCTTAAACGGACTAGCGGGGTTTTACAATGAGCAGTTCTTC. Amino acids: CASSLNGLAGFYNEQFF.

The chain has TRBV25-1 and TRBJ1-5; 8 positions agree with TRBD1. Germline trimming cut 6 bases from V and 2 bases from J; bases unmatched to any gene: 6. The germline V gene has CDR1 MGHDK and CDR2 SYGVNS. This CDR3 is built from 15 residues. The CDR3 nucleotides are TGTGCCAGCAGATTGGACAGGGAGGGCAATCAGCCCCAGCATTTT. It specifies CASRLDREGNQPQHF.

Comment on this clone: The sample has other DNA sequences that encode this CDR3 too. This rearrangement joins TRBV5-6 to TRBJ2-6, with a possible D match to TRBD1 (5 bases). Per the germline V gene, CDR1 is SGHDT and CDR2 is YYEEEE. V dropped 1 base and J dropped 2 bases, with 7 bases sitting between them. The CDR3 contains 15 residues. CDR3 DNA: TGTGCCAGCAGCTTGTGGGGCGCTGGGGCCAACGTCCTGACTTTC. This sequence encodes CASSLWGAGANVLTF.

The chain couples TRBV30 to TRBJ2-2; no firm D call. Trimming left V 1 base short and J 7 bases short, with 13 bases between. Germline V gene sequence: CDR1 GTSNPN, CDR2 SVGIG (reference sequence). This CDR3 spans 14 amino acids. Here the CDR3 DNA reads TGTGCCTGGAGTGAGTGGGTACCTAGCGGGGAGCTGTTTTTT. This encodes CAWSEWVPSGELFF.

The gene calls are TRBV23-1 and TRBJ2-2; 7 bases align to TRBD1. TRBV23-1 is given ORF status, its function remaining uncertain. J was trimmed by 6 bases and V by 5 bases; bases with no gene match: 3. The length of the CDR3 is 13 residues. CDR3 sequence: CASSEQGSGELFF. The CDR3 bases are TGCGCCAGCAGTGAACAGGGGTCCGGGGAGCTGTTTTTT.

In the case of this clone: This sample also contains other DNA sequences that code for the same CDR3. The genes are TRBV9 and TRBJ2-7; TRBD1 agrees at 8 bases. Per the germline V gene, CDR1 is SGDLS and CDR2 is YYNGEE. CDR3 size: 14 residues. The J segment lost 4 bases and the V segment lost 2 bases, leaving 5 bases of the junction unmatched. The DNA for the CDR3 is TGTGCCAGCAGCGTGGGTGGACAGGGTTACGAGCAGTACTTC. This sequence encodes CASSVGGQGYEQYF. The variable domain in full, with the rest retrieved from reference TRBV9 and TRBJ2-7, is DSGVTQTPKHLITATGQRVTLRCSPRSGDLSVYWYQQSLDQGLQFLIQYYNGEERAKGNILERFSAQQFPDLHSELNLSSLELGDSALYFCASSVGGQGYEQYFGPGTRLTVT.

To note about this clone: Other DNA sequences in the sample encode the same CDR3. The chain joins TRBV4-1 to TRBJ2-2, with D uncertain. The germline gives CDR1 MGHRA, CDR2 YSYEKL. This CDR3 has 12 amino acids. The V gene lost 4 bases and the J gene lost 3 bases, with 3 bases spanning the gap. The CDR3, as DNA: TGCGCCAGCAGCCCGGACACCGGGGAGCTGTTTTTT. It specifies CASSPDTGELFF.

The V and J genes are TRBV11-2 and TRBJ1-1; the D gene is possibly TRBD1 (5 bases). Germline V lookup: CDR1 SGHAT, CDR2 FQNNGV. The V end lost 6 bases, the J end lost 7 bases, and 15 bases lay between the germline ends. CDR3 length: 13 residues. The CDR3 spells CASRWNEGLEAFF. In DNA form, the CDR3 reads TGTGCCAGCAGGTGGAATGAGGGACTTGAAGCTTTCTTT.

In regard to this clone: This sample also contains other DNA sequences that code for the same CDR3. In DNA form, the CDR3 reads TGTGCCAGCAGCGACCCGTACCAAGAGACCCAGTACTTC. Translation gives CASSDPYQETQYF. V gene TRBV9 combines with J gene TRBJ2-5; D is unclear. This CDR3 spans 13 amino acids. With 3 bases removed from V and 0 bases from J, the gap between germline ends came to 6 bases. The germline gives CDR1 SGDLS, CDR2 YYNGEE. The whole variable domain, filled in from reference TRBV9 and TRBJ2-5, reads DSGVTQTPKHLITATGQRVTLRCSPRSGDLSVYWYQQSLDQGLQFLIQYYNGEERAKGNILERFSAQQFPDLHSELNLSSLELGDSALYFCASSDPYQETQYFGPGTRLLVL.

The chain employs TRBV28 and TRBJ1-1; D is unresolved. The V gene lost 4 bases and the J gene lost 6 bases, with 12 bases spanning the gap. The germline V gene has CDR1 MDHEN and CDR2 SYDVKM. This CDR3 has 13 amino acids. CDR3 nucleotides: TGTGCCAGCAGTTCGGTGGGTAACGCTGAAGCTTTCTTT. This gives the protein CASSSVGNAEAFF.